This TCR beta chain came from a study of T cell changes during pregnancy in multiple sclerosis. The method was immunoSEQ multiplex PCR; TCRdb's version includes in-frame clones alone and lacks a portion of them. The sample has about 87,000 clones, roughly 95% seen once; the top ten hold around 1.4%. V trimming: 3 bases; J trimming: 2 bases; junction bases outside the gene matches: 11. The V gene's germline CDR1 is MNHEY and CDR2 SMNVEV (reference sequence). CDR3 size: 17 residues. This material consisted of peripheral blood, taken in the third trimester of pregnancy. The receptor comes from a female donor in good health, enrolled as a control in a pregnancy study. The chain joins TRBV27 to TRBJ2-5; 8 bases agree with TRBD1. CDR3 coding DNA: TGTGCCAGCAGTTTCCGATCCGGGACAGGCGGGCAAGAGACCCAGTACTTC. It translates to CASSFRSGTGGQETQYF.